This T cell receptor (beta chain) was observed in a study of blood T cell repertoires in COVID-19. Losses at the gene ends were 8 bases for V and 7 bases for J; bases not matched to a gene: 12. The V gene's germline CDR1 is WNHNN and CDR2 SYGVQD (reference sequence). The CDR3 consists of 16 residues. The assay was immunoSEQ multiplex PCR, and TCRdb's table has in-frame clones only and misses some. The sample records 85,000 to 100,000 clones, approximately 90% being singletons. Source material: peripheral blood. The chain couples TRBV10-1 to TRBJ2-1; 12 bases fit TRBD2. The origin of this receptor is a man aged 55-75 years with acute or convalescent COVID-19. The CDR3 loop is CASAETSGGEFNEQFF. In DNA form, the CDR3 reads TGCGCCAGCGCTGAGACTAGCGGGGGAGAATTTAATGAGCAGTTCTTC.